This TCR beta chain derives from a study of OX40 agonist ivuxolimab in advanced cancers. To note about this clone: Antigen unknown.

Sequenced by immunoSEQ multiplex PCR; TCRdb stores in-frame clones only, minus some. The table records roughly 100,000 clones, around 87% of them present only once. Study observations and caveats: No antigen was identified for the clonally expanded peripheral T cells. In general, CD8+ T cells held more expanded clones than CD4+ did, on average.

This CDR3 has 15 amino acids. Trimming removed 6 bases from V and 10 bases from J; junction bases left unmatched: 12. Germline CDR1 and CDR2: SQVTM and ANQGSEA. The clonotype comes from an adult with an advanced solid tumor such as melanoma, head and neck, liver or kidney cancer. V and J are TRBV29-1 and TRBJ2-1; 13 bases agree with TRBD2. The material was CD4+ or CD8+ T cells sorted from blood, obtained in a trial of the OX40 agonist ivuxolimab. CDR3 nucleotides: TGCAGCGTGGCCCGACGGCTGACTAGCGGGAGGGAGCAGTTCTTC. It specifies CSVARRLTSGREQFF.